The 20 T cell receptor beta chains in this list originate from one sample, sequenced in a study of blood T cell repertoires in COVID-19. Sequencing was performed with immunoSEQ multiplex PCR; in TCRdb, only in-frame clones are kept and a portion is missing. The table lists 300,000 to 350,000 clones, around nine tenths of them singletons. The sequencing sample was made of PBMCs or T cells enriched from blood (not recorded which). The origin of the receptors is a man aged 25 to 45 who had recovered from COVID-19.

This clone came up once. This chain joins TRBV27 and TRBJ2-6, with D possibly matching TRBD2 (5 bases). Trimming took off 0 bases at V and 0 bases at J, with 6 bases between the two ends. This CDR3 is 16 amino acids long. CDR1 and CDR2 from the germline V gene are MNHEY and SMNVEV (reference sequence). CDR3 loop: CASSLSAGSGANVLTF. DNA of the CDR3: TGTGCCAGCAGTTTATCGGCGGGCTCTGGGGCCAACGTCCTGACTTTC.

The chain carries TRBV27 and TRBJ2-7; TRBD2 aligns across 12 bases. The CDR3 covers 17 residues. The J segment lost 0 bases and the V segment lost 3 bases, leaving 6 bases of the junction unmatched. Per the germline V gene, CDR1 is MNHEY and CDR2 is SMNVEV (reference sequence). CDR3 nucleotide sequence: TGTGCCAGCAGTTTCTCGACTAGCGGGGGCCACTCCTACGAGCAGTACTTC. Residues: CASSFSTSGGHSYEQYF.

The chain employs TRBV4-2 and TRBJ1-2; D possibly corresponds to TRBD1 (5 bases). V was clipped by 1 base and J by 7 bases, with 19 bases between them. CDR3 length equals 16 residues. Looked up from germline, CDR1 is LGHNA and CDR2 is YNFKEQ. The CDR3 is CASSQASEARVGGYTF. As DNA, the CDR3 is TGTGCCAGCAGCCAAGCCTCCGAGGCCAGGGTGGGTGGCTACACCTTC.

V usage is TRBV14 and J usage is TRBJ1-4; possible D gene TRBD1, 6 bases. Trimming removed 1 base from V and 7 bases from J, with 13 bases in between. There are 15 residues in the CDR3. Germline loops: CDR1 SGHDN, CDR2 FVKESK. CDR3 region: CASSQGGYRVEKLFF. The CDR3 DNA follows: TGTGCCAGCAGCCAAGGAGGCTACAGGGTTGAAAAACTGTTTTTT.

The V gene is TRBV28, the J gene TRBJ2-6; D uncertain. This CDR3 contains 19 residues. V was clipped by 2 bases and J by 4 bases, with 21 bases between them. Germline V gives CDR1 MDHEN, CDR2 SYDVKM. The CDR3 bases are TGTGCCAGCAGTTTAGGGCGACGCCTCAGTTCGATCGGGGCCAACGTCCTGACTTTC. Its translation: CASSLGRRLSSIGANVLTF.

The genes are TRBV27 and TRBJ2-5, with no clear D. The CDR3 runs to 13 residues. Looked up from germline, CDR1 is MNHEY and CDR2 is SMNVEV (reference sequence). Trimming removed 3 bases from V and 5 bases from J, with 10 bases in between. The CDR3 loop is CASSFSEMETQYF. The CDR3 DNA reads TGTGCCAGCAGTTTTTCGGAGATGGAGACCCAGTACTTC.

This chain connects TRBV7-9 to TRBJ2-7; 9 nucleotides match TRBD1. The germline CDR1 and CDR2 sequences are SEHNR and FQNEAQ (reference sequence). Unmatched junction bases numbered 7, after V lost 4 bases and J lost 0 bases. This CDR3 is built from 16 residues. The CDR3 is CASSSFGTGSSYEQYF. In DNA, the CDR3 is TGTGCCAGCAGCTCATTCGGGACAGGGAGCTCCTACGAGCAGTACTTC.

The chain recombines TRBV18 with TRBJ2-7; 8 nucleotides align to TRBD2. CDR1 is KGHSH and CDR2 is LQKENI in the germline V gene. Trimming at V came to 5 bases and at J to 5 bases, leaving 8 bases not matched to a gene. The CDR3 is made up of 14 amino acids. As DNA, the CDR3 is TGTGCCAGCTCAGAGGGGACTAGTTCCCACGAGCAGTACTTC. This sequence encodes CASSEGTSSHEQYF.

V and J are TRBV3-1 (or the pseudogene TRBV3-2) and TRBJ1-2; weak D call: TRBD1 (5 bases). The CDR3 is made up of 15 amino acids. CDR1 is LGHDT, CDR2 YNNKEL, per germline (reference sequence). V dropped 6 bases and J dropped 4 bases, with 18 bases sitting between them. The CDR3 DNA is TGTGCCAGCAGACCTATATTGGGGGGAAGCTATGGCTACACCTTC. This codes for CASRPILGGSYGYTF.

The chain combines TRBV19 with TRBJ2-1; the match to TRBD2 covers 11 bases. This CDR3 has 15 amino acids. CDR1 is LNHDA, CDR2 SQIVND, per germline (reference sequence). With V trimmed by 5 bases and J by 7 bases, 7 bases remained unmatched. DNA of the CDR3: TGTGCCAGTAGTGATAGCGGGGGGGTCAAGAATGAGCAGTTCTTC. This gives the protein CASSDSGGVKNEQFF.

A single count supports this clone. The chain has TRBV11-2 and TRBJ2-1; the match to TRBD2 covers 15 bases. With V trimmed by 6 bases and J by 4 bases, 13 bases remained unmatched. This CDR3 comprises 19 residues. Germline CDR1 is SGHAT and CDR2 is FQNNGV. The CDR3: CASRQTRGLAGGDYNEQFF. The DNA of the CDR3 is TGTGCCAGCAGGCAAACCCGGGGACTAGCGGGGGGCGATTACAATGAGCAGTTCTTC.

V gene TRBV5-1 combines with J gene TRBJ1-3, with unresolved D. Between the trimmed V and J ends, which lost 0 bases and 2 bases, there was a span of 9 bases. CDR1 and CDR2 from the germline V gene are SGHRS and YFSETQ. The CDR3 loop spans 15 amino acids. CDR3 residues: CASSLGRGTGNTIYF. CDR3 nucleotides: TGCGCCAGCAGCTTGGGGCGGGGAACTGGAAACACCATATATTTT.

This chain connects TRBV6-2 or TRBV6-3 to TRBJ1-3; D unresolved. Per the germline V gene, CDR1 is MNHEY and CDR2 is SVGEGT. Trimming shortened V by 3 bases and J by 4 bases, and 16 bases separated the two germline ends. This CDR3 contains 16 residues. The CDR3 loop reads CASSYPRYNPGNTIYF. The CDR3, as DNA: TGTGCCAGCAGTTATCCACGATACAACCCCGGAAACACCATATATTTT.

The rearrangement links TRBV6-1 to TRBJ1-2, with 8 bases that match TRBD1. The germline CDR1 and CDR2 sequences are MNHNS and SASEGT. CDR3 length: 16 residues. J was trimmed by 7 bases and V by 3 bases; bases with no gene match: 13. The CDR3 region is CASSETGVNVGGGYTF. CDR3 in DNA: TGTGCCAGCAGTGAGACAGGGGTTAATGTCGGGGGTGGCTACACCTTC.

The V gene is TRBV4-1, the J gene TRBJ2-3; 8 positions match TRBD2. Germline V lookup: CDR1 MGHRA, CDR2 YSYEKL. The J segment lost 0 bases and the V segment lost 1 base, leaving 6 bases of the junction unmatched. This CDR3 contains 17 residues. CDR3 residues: CASSQALGGASTDTQYF. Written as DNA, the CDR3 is TGCGCCAGCAGCCAAGCCCTCGGGGGGGCTAGCACAGATACGCAGTATTTT.

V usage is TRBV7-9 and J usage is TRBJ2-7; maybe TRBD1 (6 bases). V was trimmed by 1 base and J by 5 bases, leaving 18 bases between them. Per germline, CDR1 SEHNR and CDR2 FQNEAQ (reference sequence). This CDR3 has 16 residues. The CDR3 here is CASSLVGGFRGHEQYF. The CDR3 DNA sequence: TGTGCCAGCAGCTTAGTCGGTGGGTTCAGGGGCCACGAGCAGTACTTC.

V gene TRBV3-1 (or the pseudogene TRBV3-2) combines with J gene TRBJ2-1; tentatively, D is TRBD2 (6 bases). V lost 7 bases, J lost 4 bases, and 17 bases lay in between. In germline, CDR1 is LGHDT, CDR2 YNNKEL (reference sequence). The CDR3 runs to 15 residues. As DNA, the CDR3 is TGTGCCAGCACTCGGGTCCGGGGGAGTTACAATGAGCAGTTCTTC. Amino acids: CASTRVRGSYNEQFF.

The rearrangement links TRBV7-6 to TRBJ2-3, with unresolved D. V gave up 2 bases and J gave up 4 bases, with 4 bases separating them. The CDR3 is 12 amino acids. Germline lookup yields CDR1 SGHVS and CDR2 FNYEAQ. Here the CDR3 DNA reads TGTGCCAGCAGCTTACCCGCAGATACGCAGTATTTT. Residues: CASSLPADTQYF.

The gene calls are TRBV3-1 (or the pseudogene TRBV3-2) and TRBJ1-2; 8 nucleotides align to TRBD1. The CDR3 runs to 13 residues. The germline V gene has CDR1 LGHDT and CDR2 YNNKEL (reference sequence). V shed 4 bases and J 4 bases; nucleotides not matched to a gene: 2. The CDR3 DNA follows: TGTGCCAGCAGCCCGGACAGGGCCTATGGCTACACCTTC. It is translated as CASSPDRAYGYTF.

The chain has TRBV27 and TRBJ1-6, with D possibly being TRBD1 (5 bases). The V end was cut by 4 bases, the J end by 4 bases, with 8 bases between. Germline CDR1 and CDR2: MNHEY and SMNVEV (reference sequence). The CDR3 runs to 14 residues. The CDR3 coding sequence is TGTGCCAGCAGTTACGGACAATATAATTCACCCCTCCACTTT. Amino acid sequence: CASSYGQYNSPLHF.